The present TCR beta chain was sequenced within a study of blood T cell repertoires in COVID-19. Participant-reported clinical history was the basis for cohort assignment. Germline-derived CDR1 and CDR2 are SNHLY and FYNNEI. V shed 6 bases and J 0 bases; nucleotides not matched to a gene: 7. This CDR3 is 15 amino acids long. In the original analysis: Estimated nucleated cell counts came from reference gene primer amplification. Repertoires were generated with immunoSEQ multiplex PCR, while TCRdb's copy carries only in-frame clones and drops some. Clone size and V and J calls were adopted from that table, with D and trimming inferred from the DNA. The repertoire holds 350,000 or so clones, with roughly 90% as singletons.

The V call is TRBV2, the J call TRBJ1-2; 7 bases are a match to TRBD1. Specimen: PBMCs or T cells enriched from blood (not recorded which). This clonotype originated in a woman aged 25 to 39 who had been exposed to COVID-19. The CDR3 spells CASRRGQSSNYGYTF. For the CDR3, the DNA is TGTGCCAGCAGGAGGGGACAGAGCTCTAACTATGGCTACACCTTC.